One and the same sample provided the 26 T cell receptor beta chains below, sequenced in a study of identical twins. TCRdb used MiXCR to reprocess the 5' RACE reads, holding one entry per CDR3 protein. The data hold some 690,000 distinct CDR3 sequences, with around 20% observed a single time. Separately, the same data were catalogued under a study of T cells expressing NK-cell markers.

The sample was PBMCs. Receptors originate from a woman aged 18-29 years in good health.

The sample holds a few counts of this clonotype. This chain uses TRBV3-1 with TRBJ2-7; the D is unclear. Trimming pared 3 bases from V and 4 bases from J, leaving 7 bases between. Germline assignment: CDR1 LGHDT and CDR2 YNNKEL (reference sequence). This CDR3 has 12 amino acids. CDR3 coding DNA: TGTGCCAGCAGCCAGGTTCAGTACGAGCAGTACTTC. Its translation: CASSQVQYEQYF.

The chain recombines TRBV7-9 with TRBJ1-1; D uncertain. Trimming stripped 3 bases from V and 1 base from J, with 9 bases between. The CDR3 extends over 14 amino acids. Germline CDR1 SEHNR, CDR2 FQNEAQ (reference sequence). CDR3: CASSFSFQNTEAFF. The CDR3 coding sequence is TGTGCCAGCAGCTTTTCCTTTCAGAACACTGAAGCTTTCTTT.

At least ten counts were recorded for this clonotype. The chain couples TRBV20-1 to TRBJ2-7; tentatively, D is TRBD1 (6 bases). Germline V gene lookup returns CDR1 DFQATT and CDR2 SNEGSKA (reference sequence). V was cut by 2 bases and J by 3 bases, with 8 bases left in between. The CDR3 contains 12 residues. This CDR3 reads CSARRTVYEQYF. DNA for the CDR3: TGCAGTGCTAGACGGACAGTCTACGAGCAGTACTTC.

This clonotype has just a few counts. The final CDR3 position lacks the conserved phenylalanine or tryptophan, pointing to a likely read error. The CDR3 sequence: CASSSYPGLGAGNTIYS. As DNA, the CDR3 is TGTGCCAGCAGTTCCTACCCAGGGTTGGGGGCTGGAAACACCATATATTCT. The chain recombines TRBV27 with TRBJ1-3; the D gene is possibly TRBD1 (5 bases). The CDR3 extends over 17 amino acids. V lost 4 bases to trimming and J lost 2 bases, with 18 bases between them. The V gene's germline CDR1 is MNHEY and CDR2 SMNVEV (reference sequence).

The chain couples TRBV6-2 or TRBV6-3 to TRBJ2-7; tentatively, D is TRBD2 (6 bases). Germline CDR1 reads MNHEY; CDR2 reads SVGEGT. Trimming removed 6 bases from V and 1 base from J, with 16 bases in between. This CDR3 is 15 amino acids long. The CDR3: CASRPRGTGSYEQYF. The CDR3 DNA follows: TGTGCCAGCAGACCACGCGGGACTGGATCCTACGAGCAGTACTTC.

The rearrangement links TRBV6-5 to TRBJ1-1; unclear D gene. Germline V gives CDR1 MNHEY, CDR2 SVGAGI. V gave up 0 bases and J gave up 0 bases, with 8 bases separating them. The CDR3 runs 15 residues. The CDR3 region is CASSYSMAVNTEAFF. The DNA for the CDR3 is TGTGCCAGCAGTTACTCAATGGCCGTGAACACTGAAGCTTTCTTT.

The rearrangement joins TRBV21-1 to TRBJ1-2. TRBV21-1 is classified as a pseudogene. The CDR3 has 16 amino acids. This CDR3 is CASSKDEEGAAYGYTF. As DNA, the CDR3 is TGTGCCAGCAGCAAAGATGAGGAGGGTGCGGCCTATGGCTACACCTTC.

This clonotype was recorded a few times. The rearrangement joins TRBV20-1 to TRBJ2-7, with D unclear. The germline V and J ends were trimmed by 3 bases and 5 bases, with 5 bases remaining between them. The CDR3 has 10 amino acids. Germline loops: CDR1 DFQATT, CDR2 SNEGSKA (reference sequence). The CDR3 coding sequence is TGCAGTGCTAGCATGAACGAGCAGTACTTC. It codes for CSASMNEQYF.

V gene TRBV12-3 or TRBV12-4 combines with J gene TRBJ2-1; no definite D call. The V and J ends lost 1 base and 9 bases respectively, with 7 bases between them. The CDR3 has 12 residues. This CDR3 reads CASSLGSREQFF. CDR3 coding DNA: TGTGCCAGCAGTTTAGGGTCGCGTGAGCAGTTCTTC.

The V gene is TRBV5-1, the J gene TRBJ2-5; D is uncertain. The V gene lost 1 base and the J gene lost 1 base, with 8 bases spanning the gap. CDR3 length: 14 residues. Per germline, CDR1 SGHRS and CDR2 YFSETQ. The chain's CDR3 is CASSLLTIQETQYF. The CDR3, as DNA: TGCGCCAGCAGCTTGCTTACGATCCAAGAGACCCAGTACTTC.

This sequence joins TRBV12-3 or TRBV12-4 and TRBJ2-2; 7 positions match TRBD2. This CDR3 is built from 14 residues. V gave up 5 bases and J gave up 8 bases; unmatched junction bases: 8. For the CDR3, the DNA is TGTGCCAGCAGTCAGCGGGGATGGTTAGGGGAGCTGTTTTTT. It is translated as CASSQRGWLGELFF.

The table lists this clonotype with many counts. The J gene is TRBJ1-5, the V gene TRBV20-1; no firm D call. The CDR3 sequence is 14 residues long. V was cut by 1 base and J by 7 bases, with 14 bases left in between. Germline lookup yields CDR1 DFQATT and CDR2 SNEGSKA (reference sequence). The CDR3 DNA follows: TGCAGTGCTAGAGGTTTGGGTGGTTACCAGCCCCAGCATTTT. Protein sequence: CSARGLGGYQPQHF.

V gene TRBV12-3 or TRBV12-4 combines with J gene TRBJ2-2; no reliable D call. V was cut by 6 bases and J by 5 bases, with 19 bases left in between. The CDR3 contains 16 residues. The CDR3 bases are TGTGCCAGCAGCCGACCGGCCTTAGTCACTACCGGGGAGCTGTTTTTT. Protein sequence: CASSRPALVTTGELFF.

The CDR3 DNA reads as TGTGCCAGCAGTGAAGGCGGAGAGGATACGCAGTATTTT. Translation gives CASSEGGEDTQYF. This rearrangement joins TRBV2 to TRBJ2-3; no firm D call. Germline CDR1 reads SNHLY; CDR2 reads FYNNEI. Trimming removed 1 base from V and 6 bases from J, with 8 bases in between. This CDR3 region has 13 residues.

In regard to this clonotype: This may arise from a read error, as a much more abundant clone is one base away. The chain is built from TRBV7-2 and TRBJ2-1; 9 nucleotides line up with TRBD2. The V and J ends lost 0 bases and 6 bases, in that order; junction bases with no gene match: 0. Per the germline V gene, CDR1 is SGHTA and CDR2 is FQGNSA. The CDR3 contains 14 residues. The DNA for the CDR3 is TGTGCCAGCAGCTTAGCGACTAGCGGCAATGAGCAGTTCTTC. Amino acid sequence: CASSLATSGNEQFF. Together with reference TRBV7-2 and TRBJ2-1, the CDR3 gives the full variable domain: GAGVSQSPSNKVTEKGKDVELRCDPISGHTALYWYRQSLGQGLEFLIYFQGNSAPDKSGLPSDRFSAERTGGSVSTLTIQRTQQEDSAVYLCASSLATSGNEQFFGPGTRLTVL.

The chain couples TRBV7-9 to TRBJ2-7; 8 bases agree with TRBD1. There are 15 residues in the CDR3. Germline assignment: CDR1 SEHNR and CDR2 FQNEAQ (reference sequence). The trim removed 4 bases at V and 2 bases at J, leaving 7 bases unmatched. The CDR3 loop is CASSWRTGTAYEQYF. CDR3 in DNA: TGTGCCAGCAGCTGGCGGACAGGGACCGCCTACGAGCAGTACTTC.

V is TRBV6-2 or TRBV6-3 and J is TRBJ2-7; D unclear. The CDR3 consists of 13 residues. Trimming removed 2 bases at V and 10 bases at J, with 15 bases between. Germline V gene lookup returns CDR1 MNHEY and CDR2 SVGEGT. The CDR3 protein is CASSYGSTGPQYF. The CDR3 DNA reads TGTGCCAGCAGTTACGGGTCCACTGGGCCTCAGTACTTC.

This clonotype was seen repeatedly, ten times or more. The genes are TRBV6-5 and TRBJ2-1, with D possibly called TRBD1 or TRBD2 (6 bases each). The V and J ends lost 2 bases and 9 bases respectively, with 17 bases between them. This CDR3 spans 15 amino acids. Germline V gene sequence: CDR1 MNHEY, CDR2 SVGAGI. In nucleotides, the CDR3 is TGTGCCAGCAGTTACATCCCGGAGGGGGGCGGTGAGCAGTTCTTC. Protein sequence: CASSYIPEGGGEQFF.

This clonotype has just a few counts. This chain joins TRBV12-3 or TRBV12-4 and TRBJ1-1, with 7 bases aligning to TRBD1. The J segment lost 4 bases and the V segment lost 3 bases, leaving 5 bases of the junction unmatched. This CDR3 is 14 amino acids long. CDR3 coding DNA: TGTGCCAGCAGTTTCTTGGGACAGACCACTGAAGCTTTCTTT. Protein: CASSFLGQTTEAFF.

This clonotype was recorded at least ten times. This chain links TRBV10-3 with TRBJ2-2; D may match TRBD1 or TRBD2 (5 bases each). The V end lost 10 bases, the J end lost 7 bases, and 13 bases lay between the germline ends. Germline CDR1 reads ENHRY; CDR2 reads SYGVKD. This CDR3 spans 12 amino acids. The DNA for the CDR3 is TGTGCCACCAGGCGAGGGGACGGGGAGCTGTTTTTT. This translates into CATRRGDGELFF.

This rearrangement joins TRBV5-1 to TRBJ1-1; 9 positions match TRBD1. With 5 bases clipped from V and 6 bases from J, the junction kept 11 bases outside the gene matches. Germline V gene lookup returns CDR1 SGHRS and CDR2 YFSETQ. The CDR3 covers 15 residues. DNA for the CDR3: TGCGCCAGCAGAACCCTGGACAGGGGAATAGCTGAAGCTTTCTTT. Amino acid sequence: CASRTLDRGIAEAFF.

There are many counts of this clonotype. This chain connects TRBV12-3 or TRBV12-4 to TRBJ2-1; 7 positions match TRBD2. V gave up 3 bases and J gave up 5 bases; unmatched junction bases: 7. The CDR3 length is 15 residues. The CDR3 DNA reads as TGTGCCAGCAGTTTTGCACTAGCGCAAAACAATGAGCAGTTCTTC. Its translation: CASSFALAQNNEQFF.

This chain uses TRBV9 with TRBJ1-1; D call uncertain. This CDR3 comprises 16 residues. Trimming took 0 bases from V and 1 from J, leaving 13 bases between them. The germline V gene has CDR1 SGDLS and CDR2 YYNGEE. CDR3 DNA sequence: TGTGCCAGCAGCGTAGCCCCGATGGTTTCGAACACTGAAGCTTTCTTT. Its protein product is CASSVAPMVSNTEAFF.

This clonotype was detected many times. One base away lies a much larger clone, so this may be a sequencing read error. The rearrangement joins TRBV20-1 to TRBJ2-7; no clear D. CDR1 is DFQATT and CDR2 is SNEGSKA in the germline V gene (reference sequence). Deletions cut 1 base from V and 2 bases from J, with 3 bases between. The length of the CDR3 is 11 residues. This CDR3 is CSARGAYEQYF. CDR3 nucleotides: TGCAGTGCTAGAGGGGCCTACGAGCAGTACTTC.

Remarks on this clonotype: The junction departs from germline at one end; a sequencing error may be responsible. The chain links TRBV18 to TRBJ2-1, with D possibly TRBD2 on 6 matching bases. Germline CDR1 and CDR2: KGHSH and LQKENI. This CDR3 spans 15 amino acids. CDR3 coding DNA: TGTGCCAGCTCACCAATGGGCGGGATCTCCAATGGGCAGTTCTTC. Its protein product is CASSPMGGISNGQFF.

This clonotype came up a few times. The chain joins TRBV11-2 to TRBJ1-1, with 7 bases aligning to TRBD1. This CDR3 comprises 14 residues. The germline gives CDR1 SGHAT, CDR2 FQNNGV. V was pared by 5 bases and J by 0 bases, with 3 bases of the junction left unmatched. The CDR3 DNA is TGTGCCAGCAGCGAGGGACAGCTGAACACTGAAGCTTTCTTT. It is translated as CASSEGQLNTEAFF. The full variable domain, in which reference TRBV11-2 and TRBJ1-1 provide the parts outside the CDR3, is EAGVAQSPRYKIIEKRQSVAFWCNPISGHATLYWYQQILGQGPKLLIQFQNNGVVDDSQLPKDRFSAERLKGVDSTLKIQPAKLEDSAVYLCASSEGQLNTEAFFGQGTRLTVV.